The source of this T cell receptor beta chain is a study of cytomegalovirus exposure and HLA in healthy donors. Background on the study: Within an early data release were around 87 million unique TCRs drawn from HLA-typed donors.

In the case of this clone: The target antigen is unknown.

The V end was cut by 0 bases, the J end by 0 bases, with 9 bases between. The germline gives CDR1 SGDLS, CDR2 YYNGEE. This CDR3 has 16 residues. Study-level results: An analysis done earlier found most TCR beta V segments productive about 87% or about 30% of the time. Upon later analysis, TCR association rates were observed to vary by HLA locus, being highest for DRB1 and lowest for HLA-C.

Both 60 Vbeta primers and 13 Jbeta primers went into the PCR. The data were produced by immunoSEQ multiplex PCR, yet TCRdb's version contains in-frame clones alone and is incomplete. The repertoire includes more than 100,000 clones, about 80% of them detected once, and approximately 28% sits in the top ten. The specimen sequenced was PBMCs. The source is a man aged 55 to 70 in good health and CMV-seropositive. The V and J genes are TRBV9 and TRBJ2-2; maybe TRBD1 (5 bases). The chain's CDR3 is CASSVESRANTGELFF. Here the CDR3 DNA reads TGTGCCAGCAGCGTAGAGAGCAGGGCGAACACCGGGGAGCTGTTTTTT.